This TCR beta chain was captured in a study of CD4 and CD8 cells across lung adenocarcinoma regions. The germline gives CDR1 MNHEY, CDR2 SVGAGI. The V end was cut by 1 base, the J end by 6 bases, with 12 bases between. The CDR3 contains 15 residues. MiXCR was run by TCRdb on the PCR reads, yielding one entry per CDR3 protein. The sample yields thousands of distinct CDR3 sequences, roughly 60% seen once. This clonotype rates as large (0.1 to 1%). The sequencing sample was made of CD4+ T cells from the center of a lung tumor. The sequence was obtained from a male donor with lung adenocarcinoma. The CD4 and CD8 labels of this study may be unreliable. The chain employs TRBV6-5 and TRBJ2-2; D not resolved. The CDR3 DNA reads TGTGCCAGCAGTTACTTGGGGTATACCCCCGGGGAGCTGTTTTTT. Its translation is CASSYLGYTPGELFF.